The clone carrying this TCR beta chain was counted a single time. These data originate in a study of OX40 agonist ivuxolimab in advanced cancers. Only in-frame clones appear in the TCRdb table, and some are missing; sequencing was by immunoSEQ multiplex PCR. This sample has 75,000 or so clones, with approximately 88% found just once. The CDR3 is made up of 15 amino acids. Germline V lookup: CDR1 LGHNA, CDR2 YSLEER. The V end was cut by 0 bases, the J end by 10 bases, with 15 bases between. The sequence derives from an adult with an advanced solid tumor such as melanoma, head and neck, liver or kidney cancer. The V call is TRBV4-3, the J call TRBJ1-4; no firm D call. Sequenced here: CD4+ or CD8+ T cells sorted from blood, sampled in a trial of the OX40 agonist ivuxolimab. As DNA, the CDR3 is TGCGCCAGCAGCCAAGATCCTGGTAGGGTGGCAAAACTGTTTTTT. This translates into CASSQDPGRVAKLFF.